Listed below are T cell receptor beta chains from one sample, sequenced in a study of blood T cell repertoires in COVID-19. TCRdb keeps only in-frame clones here, not all; method: immunoSEQ multiplex PCR. The sample contains about 190,000 clones, approximately 79% of which appear only once. The sequenced sample was peripheral blood. Receptor source: a man over 45 who had recovered from COVID-19. Both conserved end residues are part of each CDR3. The order of the fields is J gene, D gene, V gene, clone size, CDR3 protein, CDR3 DNA. A D gene is named only where the DNA matches it firmly. Size values are once, few and many counts, or a class for expanded clones, and some rows have none.

j_gene: TRBJ2-1
d_gene: TRBD2
v_gene: TRBV19
abundance: NA
CDR3aa: CASNLAGGLDEQFF
CDR3nt: TGTGCCAGTAATCTAGCGGGAGGGTTAGATGAGCAGTTCTTC

j_gene: TRBJ2-7
d_gene: TRBD2
v_gene: TRBV29-1
abundance: few
CDR3aa: CSVGTSGRREQYF
CDR3nt: TGCAGCGTAGGGACTAGCGGGAGACGCGAGCAGTACTTC

j_gene: TRBJ1-2
d_gene: NA
v_gene: TRBV5-1
abundance: few
CDR3aa: CASSESTGNYGYTF
CDR3nt: TGCGCCAGCAGCGAATCGACAGGCAACTATGGCTACACCTTC

j_gene: TRBJ2-1
d_gene: NA
v_gene: TRBV19
abundance: NA
CDR3aa: CASRIWGVNEQFF
CDR3nt: TGTGCCAGTAGAATATGGGGCGTAAATGAGCAGTTCTTC

j_gene: TRBJ2-1
d_gene: NA
v_gene: TRBV20-1
abundance: NA
CDR3aa: CSANRNEQFF
CDR3nt: TGCAGTGCCAATAGAAATGAGCAGTTCTTC

j_gene: TRBJ2-2
d_gene: NA
v_gene: TRBV20-1
abundance: few
CDR3aa: CSASPSGELFF
CDR3nt: TGCAGTGCTAGTCCCTCCGGGGAGCTGTTTTTT

j_gene: TRBJ2-1
d_gene: NA
v_gene: TRBV27
abundance: NA
CDR3aa: CASSLQPGFASYNEQFF
CDR3nt: TGTGCCAGCAGTTTACAACCAGGTTTTGCGTCCTACAATGAGCAGTTCTTC

j_gene: TRBJ1-5
d_gene: NA
v_gene: TRBV28
abundance: few
CDR3aa: CASSSNNQPQHF
CDR3nt: TGTGCCAGCAGTTCCAACAATCAGCCCCAGCATTTT

j_gene: TRBJ1-4
d_gene: NA
v_gene: TRBV7-9
abundance: NA
CDR3aa: CASSLDRSNEKLFF
CDR3nt: TGTGCCAGCAGCTTAGACCGGTCTAATGAAAAACTGTTTTTT

j_gene: TRBJ2-5
d_gene: TRBD2
v_gene: TRBV28
abundance: NA
CDR3aa: CASSSPPSGSSETQYF
CDR3nt: TGTGCCAGCAGCTCCCCCCCTAGCGGGAGTTCAGAGACCCAGTACTTC

j_gene: TRBJ1-2
d_gene: NA
v_gene: TRBV9
abundance: NA
CDR3aa: CASSVVRASYGYTF
CDR3nt: TGTGCCAGCAGCGTTGTGAGGGCAAGCTATGGCTACACCTTC

j_gene: TRBJ1-4
d_gene: NA
v_gene: TRBV18
abundance: NA
CDR3aa: CASSPSGIATNEKLFF
CDR3nt: TGTGCCAGCTCACCGTCAGGGATCGCAACTAATGAAAAACTGTTTTTT

j_gene: TRBJ2-1
d_gene: TRBD2
v_gene: TRBV10-3
abundance: NA
CDR3aa: CAISDWGTSGTNEQFF
CDR3nt: TGTGCCATCAGTGACTGGGGGACTAGCGGGACGAATGAGCAGTTCTTC

j_gene: TRBJ2-2
d_gene: NA
v_gene: TRBV9
abundance: few
CDR3aa: CASSVGWGDSGELFF
CDR3nt: TGTGCCAGCAGCGTAGGTTGGGGAGATAGCGGGGAGCTGTTTTTT

j_gene: TRBJ2-1
d_gene: TRBD2
v_gene: TRBV12-5
abundance: once
CDR3aa: CASGLVLGLAGNEQFF
CDR3nt: TGTGCTAGTGGTTTGGTACTGGGACTAGCGGGCAATGAGCAGTTCTTC

j_gene: TRBJ2-5
d_gene: TRBD2
v_gene: TRBV30
abundance: NA
CDR3aa: CAWSVVTSGSETQYF
CDR3nt: TGTGCCTGGAGTGTAGTGACTAGCGGGAGTGAGACCCAGTACTTC

j_gene: TRBJ1-1
d_gene: TRBD1
v_gene: TRBV2
abundance: NA
CDR3aa: CANRDRENTEAFF
CDR3nt: TGTGCCAACCGAGACAGGGAAAACACTGAAGCTTTCTTT

j_gene: TRBJ2-5
d_gene: NA
v_gene: TRBV18
abundance: few
CDR3aa: CASSLDTGVQETQYF
CDR3nt: TGTGCCAGCTCACTAGACACAGGTGTACAAGAGACCCAGTACTTC

j_gene: TRBJ1-2
d_gene: TRBD1
v_gene: TRBV3-1/TRBV3-2
abundance: NA
CDR3aa: CASSLVRTGHHGYTF
CDR3nt: TGTGCCAGCAGCCTCGTCCGGACAGGACACCATGGCTACACCTTC

j_gene: TRBJ2-3
d_gene: TRBD2
v_gene: TRBV27
abundance: NA
CDR3aa: CASSLGAGVGTDTQYF
CDR3nt: TGTGCCAGCAGTTTAGGAGCGGGAGTTGGTACAGATACGCAGTATTTT

j_gene: TRBJ2-2
d_gene: NA
v_gene: TRBV7-2
abundance: NA
CDR3aa: CASSLRTRINTGELFF
CDR3nt: TGTGCCAGCAGCCTGCGGACTCGGATCAACACCGGGGAGCTGTTTTTT

j_gene: TRBJ1-4
d_gene: NA
v_gene: TRBV4-1
abundance: NA
CDR3aa: CASSQDRRAGANEKLFF
CDR3nt: TGCGCCAGCAGCCAAGATCGTAGGGCAGGGGCGAATGAAAAACTGTTTTTT

j_gene: TRBJ2-3
d_gene: NA
v_gene: TRBV5-1
abundance: NA
CDR3aa: CASSSRTGTDTQYF
CDR3nt: TGCGCCAGCAGCTCACGGACTGGCACAGATACGCAGTATTTT

j_gene: TRBJ1-5
d_gene: NA
v_gene: TRBV18
abundance: NA
CDR3aa: CASSPMQGNQPQHF
CDR3nt: TGTGCCAGCTCACCAATGCAGGGGAATCAGCCCCAGCATTTT

j_gene: TRBJ2-3
d_gene: NA
v_gene: TRBV5-4
abundance: NA
CDR3aa: CASSYDNSGSTDTQYF
CDR3nt: TGTGCCAGCAGCTACGATAATAGCGGTAGCACAGATACGCAGTATTTT

j_gene: TRBJ2-4
d_gene: TRBD2
v_gene: TRBV2
abundance: once
CDR3aa: CASSREGRDIQYF
CDR3nt: TGTGCCAGCAGTAGGGAGGGCCGGGACATTCAGTACTTC

j_gene: TRBJ1-2
d_gene: TRBD1
v_gene: TRBV7-8
abundance: NA
CDR3aa: CASSPRTGVGYGYTF
CDR3nt: TGTGCCAGCAGCCCACGGACAGGGGTCGGCTATGGCTACACCTTC

j_gene: TRBJ2-7
d_gene: NA
v_gene: TRBV28
abundance: NA
CDR3aa: CASRLTGLQSDEQYF
CDR3nt: TGTGCCAGCAGGCTTACAGGGCTTCAATCGGACGAGCAGTACTTC

j_gene: TRBJ1-6
d_gene: TRBD1
v_gene: TRBV2
abundance: NA
CDR3aa: CATQPGTENSPLHF
CDR3nt: TGTGCCACACAACCCGGGACAGAAAATTCACCCCTCCACTTT

j_gene: TRBJ1-5
d_gene: TRBD1
v_gene: TRBV6-4
abundance: NA
CDR3aa: CASRDTAGQGGNQPQHF
CDR3nt: TGTGCCAGCAGAGATACGGCTGGACAGGGCGGCAATCAGCCCCAGCATTTT

j_gene: TRBJ2-1
d_gene: NA
v_gene: TRBV15
abundance: NA
CDR3aa: CATSREQGSPYNEQFF
CDR3nt: TGTGCCACCAGCAGAGAACAGGGATCCCCCTACAATGAGCAGTTCTTC

j_gene: TRBJ2-1
d_gene: NA
v_gene: TRBV7-7
abundance: NA
CDR3aa: CASSLVPGVANEQFF
CDR3nt: TGTGCCAGCAGCTTAGTCCCGGGAGTAGCTAATGAGCAGTTCTTC

j_gene: TRBJ1-4
d_gene: TRBD1
v_gene: TRBV6-5
abundance: NA
CDR3aa: CASSSPGQREKLFF
CDR3nt: TGTGCCAGCAGTAGTCCGGGACAGAGGGAAAAACTGTTTTTT

j_gene: TRBJ2-5
d_gene: NA
v_gene: TRBV21-1
abundance: NA
CDR3aa: CASSKVWVSGLQETQYF
CDR3nt: TGTGCCAGCAGCAAAGTTTGGGTTAGCGGACTTCAAGAGACCCAGTACTTC

j_gene: TRBJ1-1
d_gene: TRBD1
v_gene: TRBV2
abundance: few
CDR3aa: CASRATGGWTEAFF
CDR3nt: TGTGCCAGCAGGGCCACAGGGGGCTGGACTGAAGCTTTCTTT

j_gene: TRBJ1-1
d_gene: TRBD1
v_gene: TRBV19
abundance: once
CDR3aa: CASSDRVSTEAFF
CDR3nt: TGTGCCAGTAGCGACAGGGTTTCCACTGAAGCTTTCTTT